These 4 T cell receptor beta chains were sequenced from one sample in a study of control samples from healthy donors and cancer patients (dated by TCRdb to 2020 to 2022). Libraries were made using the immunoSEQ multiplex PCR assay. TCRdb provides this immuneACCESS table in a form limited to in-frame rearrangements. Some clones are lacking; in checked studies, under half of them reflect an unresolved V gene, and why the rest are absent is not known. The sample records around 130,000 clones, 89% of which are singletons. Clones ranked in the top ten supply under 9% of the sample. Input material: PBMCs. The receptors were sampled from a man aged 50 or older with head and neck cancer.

The CDR3 DNA is TGTGCCAGCAGCCTTTCTAGCGGGCATGGCGTCCACAATGAGCAGTTCTTC. Amino acid sequence: CASSLSSGHGVHNEQFF. The rearrangement joins TRBV3-1 (or the pseudogene TRBV3-2) to TRBJ2-1; the match to TRBD2 covers 8 bases. The CDR3 is made up of 17 amino acids. V shed 4 bases and J 5 bases; nucleotides not matched to a gene: 13. The germline V gene encodes CDR1 LGHDT and CDR2 YNNKEL (reference sequence).

DNA for the CDR3: TGTGCTAGTGGTTTGGTACCCCCCGGAGTAACGGCCAAAAACATTCAGTACTTC. Its protein is CASGLVPPGVTAKNIQYF. The chain is built from TRBV12-5 and TRBJ2-4, with D hard to call. Germline lookup yields CDR1 LGHNT and CDR2 FRNRAP. The ends were cut back, 0 bases at V and 1 base at J, with 16 bases in the middle. The CDR3 extends over 18 amino acids.

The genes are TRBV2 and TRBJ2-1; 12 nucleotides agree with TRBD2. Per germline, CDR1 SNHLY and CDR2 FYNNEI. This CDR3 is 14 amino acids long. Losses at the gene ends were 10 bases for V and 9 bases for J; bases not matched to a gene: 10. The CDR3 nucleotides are TGTGCCACCGGACGACTAGCGGGAGAGGGTGAGCAGTTCTTC. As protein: CATGRLAGEGEQFF. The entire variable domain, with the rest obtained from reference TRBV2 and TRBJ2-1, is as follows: EPEVTQTPSHQVTQMGQEVILRCVPISNHLYFYWYRQILGQKVEFLVSFYNNEISEKSEIFDDQFSVERPDGSNFTLKIRSTKLEDSAMYFCATGRLAGEGEQFFGPGTRLTVL.

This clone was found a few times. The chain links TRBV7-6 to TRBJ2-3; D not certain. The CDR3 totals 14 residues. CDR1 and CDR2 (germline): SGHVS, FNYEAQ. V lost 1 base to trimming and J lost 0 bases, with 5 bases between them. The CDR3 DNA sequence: TGTGCCAGCAGCTTAGTTCTTAGCACAGATACGCAGTATTTT. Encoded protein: CASSLVLSTDTQYF.